This entry features one TCR beta chain sequence. Original analysis: Estimated nucleated cell counts came from reference gene primer amplification. Clones were read by immunoSEQ multiplex PCR, and TCRdb kept only the in-frame ones, dropping some. V and J calls plus clone size are reproduced from that table; the DNA served to infer D and trimming. There are some 120,000 clones in the sample; 86% occur only once, and around 5% lies in the top ten. This sample was taken from a study of blood T cell repertoires in COVID-19. As for the study in general: Both acute and convalescent COVID-19 samples were obtained from the United States, Italy and Spain. In each case, the material was cDNA or gDNA derived from T cells, B-cell-depleted T cells, or PBMCs.

V lost 0 bases, J lost 5 bases, and 11 bases lay in between. Germline values: CDR1 LNHNV, CDR2 YYDKDF (reference sequence). This CDR3 has 15 amino acids. This sequence joins TRBV15 and TRBJ2-1; tentatively, D is TRBD2 (6 bases). This sequence originates from a human donor in a cohort sampled during active COVID-19. Sequences were obtained from peripheral blood. CDR3: CATSRDRGSHNEQFF. As DNA, the CDR3 is TGTGCCACCAGCAGAGATCGGGGGAGCCACAATGAGCAGTTCTTC. Full variable domain (rest looked up from reference TRBV15 and TRBJ2-1): DAMVIQNPRYQVTQFGKPVTLSCSQTLNHNVMYWYQQKSSQAPKLLFHYYDKDFNNEADTPDNFQSRRPNTSFCFLDIRSPGLGDTAMYLCATSRDRGSHNEQFFGPGTRLTVL.